The entry that follows covers one T cell receptor beta chain sequence. The assay was immunoSEQ multiplex PCR, and TCRdb's table has in-frame clones only and misses some. The sample shows 95,000 to 110,000 clones, around 92% of them seen only once. V was pared by 2 bases and J by 9 bases, with 15 bases of the junction left unmatched. The CDR3 runs 19 residues. The V gene's germline CDR1 is SGHDN and CDR2 FVKESK. The data belong to a study of T cell responses to AZD1222 COVID-19 vaccine. At the level of the study: Analyses pooled second doses at about 4 or about 12 weeks.

The genes are TRBV14 and TRBJ1-6; 11 bases agree with TRBD1. The TCR sequence derives from an adult in good health. Specimen: peripheral blood, collected on day 0 of AZD1222 vaccination. The CDR3 region is CASSQSFRDRGTFSSPLHF. The CDR3 DNA follows: TGTGCCAGCAGCCAATCGTTCCGGGACAGGGGGACATTCAGTTCACCCCTCCACTTT. Supplemented by reference TRBV14 and TRBJ1-6, the full variable domain reads EAGVTQFPSHSVIEKGQTVTLRCDPISGHDNLYWYRRVMGKEIKFLLHFVKESKQDESGMPNNRFLAERTGGTYSTLKVQPAELEDSGVYFCASSQSFRDRGTFSSPLHFGNGTRLTVT.